Listed below are T cell receptor beta chains from one sample, sequenced in a study of TIL therapy for anti-PD-1-resistant metastatic lung cancer. The repertoire was sequenced with immunoSEQ multiplex PCR; TCRdb's copy has only in-frame clones and lacks some. In the table there are 40,000 to 60,000 clones, around 80% of which are singletons. This specimen was blood, taken at baseline. The receptors originated from a woman aged 25 to 80 with non-small cell lung cancer. Each CDR3 is given with its conserved first and last residue. The order of the fields is clone size, D gene, V gene, J gene, CDR3 protein, CDR3 DNA. D genes are given only for firm matches. Some rows have no size entry. The others give once, few or many, or a class for an expanded clone.

clone_size: NA; d_call: TRBD1; v_call: TRBV5-1; j_call: TRBJ1-2; cdr3_aa: CASREGGQGDRGYTF; cdr3_nt: TGCGCCAGCCGGGAAGGGGGACAGGGTGATCGTGGCTACACCTTC
clone_size: NA; d_call: NA; v_call: TRBV6-1; j_call: TRBJ2-3; cdr3_aa: CASSERGGGPSTDTQYF; cdr3_nt: TGTGCCAGCAGTGAACGGGGTGGAGGGCCGAGCACAGATACGCAGTATTTT
clone_size: NA; d_call: TRBD1; v_call: TRBV5-4; j_call: TRBJ1-2; cdr3_aa: CASSPGQVPTYGYTF; cdr3_nt: TGTGCCAGCAGTCCGGGACAGGTTCCGACCTATGGCTACACCTTC
clone_size: NA; d_call: TRBD1; v_call: TRBV4-1; j_call: TRBJ2-7; cdr3_aa: CASSQAGQGSYEQYF; cdr3_nt: TGCGCCAGCAGCCAAGCGGGACAGGGTTCCTACGAGCAGTACTTC
clone_size: NA; d_call: TRBD2; v_call: TRBV7-2; j_call: TRBJ2-7; cdr3_aa: CASSRTSGVSYEQYF; cdr3_nt: TGTGCCAGCAGCCGGACTAGCGGGGTTTCCTACGAGCAGTACTTC
clone_size: NA; d_call: NA; v_call: TRBV5-4; j_call: TRBJ2-7; cdr3_aa: CASSFGGYEQYF; cdr3_nt: TGTGCCAGCAGCTTCGGGGGTTACGAGCAGTACTTC
clone_size: few; d_call: TRBD2; v_call: TRBV5-1; j_call: TRBJ2-7; cdr3_aa: CASSRLAEAYEQYF; cdr3_nt: TGCGCCAGCAGCCGCCTAGCGGAAGCCTACGAGCAGTACTTC
clone_size: NA; d_call: NA; v_call: TRBV20-1; j_call: TRBJ2-5; cdr3_aa: CSASPRETQYF; cdr3_nt: TGCAGTGCTAGCCCTCGGGAGACCCAGTACTTC
clone_size: once; d_call: TRBD1; v_call: TRBV23-1; j_call: TRBJ1-5; cdr3_aa: CASKQGEYQPQHF; cdr3_nt: TGCGCCAGCAAACAGGGGGAGTATCAGCCCCAGCATTTT
clone_size: few; d_call: NA; v_call: TRBV7-9; j_call: TRBJ1-6; cdr3_aa: CASSLAGGPNSPLHF; cdr3_nt: TGTGCCAGCAGCTTAGCAGGAGGGCCCAATTCACCCCTCCACTTT
clone_size: NA; d_call: NA; v_call: TRBV10-1; j_call: TRBJ1-5; cdr3_aa: CASSEFGNQPQHF; cdr3_nt: TGCGCCAGCAGTGAGTTTGGCAATCAGCCCCAGCATTTT
clone_size: NA; d_call: NA; v_call: TRBV11-3; j_call: TRBJ2-7; cdr3_aa: CASSTFVQGEQYF; cdr3_nt: TGTGCCAGCAGCACCTTTGTCCAGGGCGAGCAGTACTTC
clone_size: few; d_call: NA; v_call: TRBV11-2; j_call: TRBJ1-1; cdr3_aa: CASSLGEGTEAFF; cdr3_nt: TGTGCCAGCAGCTTAGGAGAGGGCACTGAAGCTTTCTTT
clone_size: NA; d_call: NA; v_call: TRBV7-9; j_call: TRBJ1-1; cdr3_aa: CASSLYGAGPPQAFF; cdr3_nt: TGTGCCAGCAGCTTATACGGGGCAGGGCCCCCGCAAGCTTTCTTT
clone_size: once; d_call: TRBD1; v_call: TRBV27; j_call: TRBJ1-5; cdr3_aa: CASSIAGGLGWMPQHF; cdr3_nt: TGTGCCAGCAGTATCGCAGGGGGCCTCGGTTGGATGCCCCAGCATTTT
clone_size: NA; d_call: NA; v_call: TRBV5-1; j_call: TRBJ1-1; cdr3_aa: CASSSGFRGTEAFF; cdr3_nt: TGCGCCAGCAGCTCAGGGTTTCGAGGAACTGAAGCTTTCTTT